This T cell receptor beta chain was documented in a study of T-cell memory formation after mild COVID-19. Notes on the study in general: Day 15 to 85 contractors were CD4/CD8 balanced; later expanders leaned CD4+.

Constant-segment primers were used for 5'RACE, and the resulting TCR alpha and TCR beta cDNA libraries carried sample barcodes and UMIs. TCRdb recomputed calls from the 5' RACE reads with MiXCR, one row per CDR3 protein. The profile covers more than 150,000 distinct CDR3 sequences, with approximately 17% appearing a single time and roughly 3.9% taken by the ten largest. This clonotype has only a few counts. Its cognate antigen is unknown. CDR1 MDHEN and CDR2 SYDVKM come from the germline V gene. V lost 5 bases to trimming and J lost 2 bases, with 6 bases between them. The CDR3 is 12 residues long. The sample taken for sequencing was PBMCs or a T cell subset sorted from them (not recorded which). The V and J genes are TRBV28 and TRBJ1-2, with a possible D match to TRBD1 (6 bases). This clonotype was sampled from a man aged 18 to 29 who had mild COVID-19 (a few samples of this study predate the infection). Cell type and time point are not known. In DNA, the CDR3 is TGTGCCAGCAGTAGGGGGAACTATGGCTACACCTTC. It codes for CASSRGNYGYTF.